This is a list of T cell receptor beta chains from one sample in a study of shared clonotypes between healthy human individuals. Some clones are missing from TCRdb's copy, which holds only in-frame ones; the method was immunoSEQ multiplex PCR. The table records approximately 500,000 clones, over 60% of them present only once. Input material: PBMCs. These receptor sequences come from a middle-aged woman in good health. Some clones in this sample may be carry-over from other donors' samples. Each CDR3 is given with its conserved first and last residue. Fields, in order: CDR3 DNA, CDR3 protein, CDR3 length, V gene, J gene, D gene, clone size. D genes are given only for firm matches. Expanded clones get a size class; other rows say once, few or many, or leave the size out.

TGTGCCACCAGCAGAGATGTTTTAACAGATACGCAGTATTTT	CATSRDVLTDTQYF	14	TRBV15	TRBJ2-3	NA	NA
TGTGCCAGCAGTTTATGGGGACAGGGGGAGACCCAGTACTTC	CASSLWGQGETQYF	14	TRBV27	TRBJ2-5	TRBD1	once
TGTGCCAGCAGGGAGAATTCAGGGGTAGGCTACACCTTC	CASRENSGVGYTF	13	TRBV2	TRBJ1-2	NA	NA
TGCGCCAGCAGCTTAAATGCATTACAGGAGAGGACTGGAAACACCATATATTTT	CASSLNALQERTGNTIYF	18	TRBV5-1	TRBJ1-3	NA	NA
TGTGCCAGCAGCTTAGGGCGAGATACGCAGTATTTT	CASSLGRDTQYF	12	TRBV7-8	TRBJ2-3	NA	once
TGTGCCAGCAGTCTTAGCGGGCCCTCTAGCACAGATACGCAGTATTTT	CASSLSGPSSTDTQYF	16	TRBV27	TRBJ2-3	TRBD2	once
TGTGCCAGTAGTAGCCGGGACAGGGCTTCTGAAGCTTTCTTT	CASSSRDRASEAFF	14	TRBV19	TRBJ1-1	TRBD1	few
TGCGCCAGCAGCCAGAGCAGGGGGCAGGGAAATCAGCCCCAGCATTTT	CASSQSRGQGNQPQHF	16	TRBV4-1	TRBJ1-5	TRBD1	NA
TGCGCCAGCAGCTTGGGAGACAGGGGTGGAAAACTGTTTTTT	CASSLGDRGGKLFF	14	TRBV5-1	TRBJ1-4	TRBD1	few
TGCGCCAGCAGTGAGTTTGACAGGGGGTACACTGAAGCTTTCTTT	CASSEFDRGYTEAFF	15	TRBV10-2	TRBJ1-1	TRBD1	once
TGCGCCAGCAGTGGGCGGGAGTACTCTGAGCAGTACTTC	CASSGREYSEQYF	13	TRBV10-1	TRBJ2-7	TRBD2	few
TGTGCCAGCAGGGTGGGCTACGAGCAGTACTTC	CASRVGYEQYF	11	TRBV28	TRBJ2-7	NA	NA
TGCGCCAGCAGCTTGGATATCTACACTGAAGCTTTCTTT	CASSLDIYTEAFF	13	TRBV5-1	TRBJ1-1	NA	NA
TGTGCCAGCAGCGTAGCGATGTTGGGTGAGCAGTTCTTC	CASSVAMLGEQFF	13	TRBV9	TRBJ2-1	NA	NA
TGTGCCAGCCGGCGGGACGTCAACTATGGCTACACCTTC	CASRRDVNYGYTF	13	TRBV6-1	TRBJ1-2	NA	NA
TGTGCCAGCAGTGACCCCCGGACAGCCCCACAAGAGACCCAGTACTTC	CASSDPRTAPQETQYF	16	TRBV25-1	TRBJ2-5	NA	once
TGTGCCAGCAGCCCCGGGTATGGAGAGACCCAGTACTTC	CASSPGYGETQYF	13	TRBV7-9	TRBJ2-5	NA	NA
TGTGCCTGGAGCGAACTTAACTACGAGCAGTACTTC	CAWSELNYEQYF	12	TRBV30	TRBJ2-7	NA	NA
TGTGCCAGCAGTCCCCACCTCGGGACAGGGAACGGCTACACCTTC	CASSPHLGTGNGYTF	15	TRBV28	TRBJ1-2	TRBD1	NA
TGTGCCACCAGCAGAGATTCGTACAATGAGCAGTTCTTC	CATSRDSYNEQFF	13	TRBV15	TRBJ2-1	NA	many
TGTGCCAGCAGAGGACGGTTTAACTATGGCTACACCTTC	CASRGRFNYGYTF	13	TRBV6-5	TRBJ1-2	NA	NA
TGTGCCAGTAGTGGCAGGGGAAATTTTAGCAATCAGCCCCAGCATTTT	CASSGRGNFSNQPQHF	16	TRBV19	TRBJ1-5	NA	NA
TGTGCCAGCAGTTTAGCCCGAGGCGACTCCTACGAGCAGTACTTC	CASSLARGDSYEQYF	15	TRBV28	TRBJ2-7	NA	NA
TGTGCCAGCAGTTCATCCGACAGATCCTACGAGCAGTACTTC	CASSSSDRSYEQYF	14	TRBV28	TRBJ2-7	NA	NA
TGTGCCTGGAGTGTACGTGGGGGCTCGGGGTTTGGAGATACGCAGTATTTT	CAWSVRGGSGFGDTQYF	17	TRBV30	TRBJ2-3	NA	NA
TGTGCCAGCAGCCAAACCAGGGACTATGGCTACACCTTC	CASSQTRDYGYTF	13	TRBV14	TRBJ1-2	NA	few
TGCGCCAGCAGCTTGCAGGGGGCGGTTCAGGCAGCTTTCTTT	CASSLQGAVQAAFF	14	TRBV5-1	TRBJ1-1	TRBD1	NA
TGTGCCAGCAGTTTGGGACTAGCGCAAGAGACCCAGTACTTC	CASSLGLAQETQYF	14	TRBV6-5	TRBJ2-5	TRBD2	NA
TGTGCCAGCTCGCCCTACAATGAGCAGTTCTTC	CASSPYNEQFF	11	TRBV18	TRBJ2-1	NA	NA
TGTGCCAGCAATAAGGGACTAGCGCTGAACAATGAGCAGTTCTTC	CASNKGLALNNEQFF	15	TRBV5-6	TRBJ2-1	TRBD2	NA
TGTGCCAGCAGTTACTCCGGGACAGGACTTAGGGAGCAGTACTTC	CASSYSGTGLREQYF	15	TRBV6-5	TRBJ2-5	TRBD1	NA
TGTGCCAGCAGCTATTACAGCGACGAGCAGTACTTC	CASSYYSDEQYF	12	TRBV2	TRBJ2-7	NA	NA
TGTGCCAGCAGTCCCCCGGGACGGAACTACGAGCAGTACTTC	CASSPPGRNYEQYF	14	TRBV28	TRBJ2-7	NA	once
TGTGCCAGCAGTGATCTAGCGGGAGTCTGGAATACGCAGTATTTT	CASSDLAGVWNTQYF	15	TRBV6-1	TRBJ2-3	TRBD2	NA
TGCGCCAGCAGCACGGTCCCAAGCGGAGCCCAGCATTTT	CASSTVPSGAQHF	13	TRBV5-1	TRBJ1-5	NA	few
TGCGCCAGCAGCTTCGCCCGAGCGAACACCGGGGAGCTGTTTTTT	CASSFARANTGELFF	15	TRBV5-1	TRBJ2-2	NA	once
TGCGCCAGCAGCCCCCGGGACAGTGGGAACACTGAAGCTTTCTTT	CASSPRDSGNTEAFF	15	TRBV5-1	TRBJ1-1	TRBD1	once